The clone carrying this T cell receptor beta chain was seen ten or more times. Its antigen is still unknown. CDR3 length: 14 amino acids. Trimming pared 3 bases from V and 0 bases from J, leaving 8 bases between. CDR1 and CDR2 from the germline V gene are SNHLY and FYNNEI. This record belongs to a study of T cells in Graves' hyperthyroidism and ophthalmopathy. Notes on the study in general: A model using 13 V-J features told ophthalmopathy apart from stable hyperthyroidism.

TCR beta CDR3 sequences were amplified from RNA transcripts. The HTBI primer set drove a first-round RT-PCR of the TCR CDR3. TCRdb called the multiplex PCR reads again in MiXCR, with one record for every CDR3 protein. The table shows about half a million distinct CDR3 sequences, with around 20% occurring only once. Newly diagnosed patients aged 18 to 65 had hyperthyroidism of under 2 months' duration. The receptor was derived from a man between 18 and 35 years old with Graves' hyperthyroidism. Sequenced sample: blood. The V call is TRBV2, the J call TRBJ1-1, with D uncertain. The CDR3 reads CASSEFSLNTEAFF. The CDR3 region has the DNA TGTGCCAGCAGTGAGTTCAGTTTGAACACTGAAGCTTTCTTT. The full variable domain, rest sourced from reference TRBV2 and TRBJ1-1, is EPEVTQTPSHQVTQMGQEVILRCVPISNHLYFYWYRQILGQKVEFLVSFYNNEISEKSEIFDDQFSVERPDGSNFTLKIRSTKLEDSAMYFCASSEFSLNTEAFFGQGTRLTVV.